These 17 T cell receptor beta chains were sequenced from one sample in a study of T-cell reconstitution after alpha-beta-depleted transplantation in children. Unique molecular identifiers were incorporated during preparation of the TCRbeta library. TCRdb redid the calling of the PCR reads with MiXCR, one entry per CDR3 protein. The sample lists about 290,000 distinct CDR3 sequences, about a tenth occurring once. The sequenced sample was PBMCs, obtained before TCRalphabeta/CD19-depleted stem cell transplant. Receptors were obtained from a boy in the first two years of life with acute myeloid leukemia, due to receive a stem cell transplant.

This clonotype showed up many times. The CDR3, as DNA: TGCAGCGTGGGGACAGGGGGCGAAAATCAGCCCCAGCATTTT. It codes for CSVGTGGENQPQHF. The V gene is TRBV29-1, the J gene TRBJ1-5; TRBD1 aligns across 12 bases. Germline CDR1 and CDR2: SQVTM and ANQGSEA. The CDR3 has 14 residues. The trim removed 6 bases at V and 4 bases at J, leaving 4 bases unmatched.

In its sample, this clonotype was seen many times. Relative to the germline gene, one junction end is altered; a read error may explain this. The chain employs TRBV5-1 and TRBJ2-3, with D uncertain. The CDR3 is 11 amino acids. Germline CDR1 SGHRS, CDR2 YFSETQ. The CDR3 DNA reads as TGTGCCAGCAGCTTACAAGATACGCAGTATTTT. Translated: CASSLQDTQYF. Based on the CDR3 plus reference TRBV5-1 and TRBJ2-3, the full variable domain is KAGVTQTPRYLIKTRGQQVTLSCSPISGHRSVSWYQQTPGQGLQFLFEYFSETQRNKGNFPGRFSGRQFSNSRSEMNVSTLELGDSALYLCASSLQDTQYFGPGTRLTVL.

This clonotype was seen at least ten times. This chain links TRBV6-5 with TRBJ1-2; 9 bases agree with TRBD1. V was clipped by 2 bases and J by 6 bases; unmatched bases: 1. Germline CDR1 MNHEY, CDR2 SVGAGI. The CDR3 extends over 13 amino acids. CDR3 in DNA: TGTGCCAGCAGTTACGACAGGGGGAATGGCTACACCTTC. The encoded protein is CASSYDRGNGYTF.

There are many counts of this clonotype. This chain connects TRBV29-1 to TRBJ2-2; no definite D call. The germline gives CDR1 SQVTM, CDR2 ANQGSEA. Trimming took off 4 bases at V and 1 base at J, with 4 bases between the two ends. This CDR3 comprises 12 residues. The CDR3 coding sequence is TGCAGCGTTGCCGGGAACACCGGGGAGCTGTTTTTT. Translation gives CSVAGNTGELFF.

This clonotype occurred many times. The chain joins TRBV12-3 or TRBV12-4 to TRBJ2-2, with a possible D match to TRBD2 (7 bases). With 8 bases removed from V and 6 bases from J, the gap between germline ends came to 13 bases. This CDR3 has 13 residues. CDR3 in amino acids: CASVPGGAGELFF. CDR3 DNA sequence: TGTGCCAGCGTCCCGGGGGGCGCCGGGGAGCTGTTTTTT.

This clonotype was counted ten times or more. The CDR3 nucleotides are TGTGCCAGCAGCTTAGCGGGGGGGCAGGGGGAGACCCAGTACTTC. Translated, it gives CASSLAGGQGETQYF. The V call is TRBV7-3, the J call TRBJ2-5; 9 positions agree with TRBD2. This CDR3 spans 15 amino acids. Trimming removed 2 bases from V and 5 bases from J; junction bases left unmatched: 6. Germline values: CDR1 SGHTA, CDR2 FQGTGA.

This clonotype has at least ten counts. V usage is TRBV10-2 and J usage is TRBJ2-1, with 7 bases fitting TRBD2. CDR1 is WSHSY, CDR2 SAAADI, per germline. This CDR3 is built from 12 residues. With V trimmed by 7 bases and J by 9 bases, 6 bases remained unmatched. For the CDR3, the DNA is TGCGCCAGCACCGGGACTAATAGTGAGCAGTTCTTC. Its protein is CASTGTNSEQFF.

This clonotype has a handful of counts. V is TRBV5-1 and J is TRBJ2-6; TRBD1 matches 8 bases. Trimming at V came to 0 bases and at J to 2 bases, leaving 16 bases not matched to a gene. The germline V gene encodes CDR1 SGHRS and CDR2 YFSETQ. CDR3 size: 21 residues. The CDR3 coding sequence is TGCGCCAGCAGCTTGGAAGCGACAGGGGCCTTCCTCCTTCCTGGGGCCAACGTCCTGACTTTC. Its translation is CASSLEATGAFLLPGANVLTF.

The chain has TRBV12-3 or TRBV12-4 and TRBJ2-1, with D possibly being TRBD2 (6 bases). This CDR3 is built from 14 residues. The V gene lost 9 bases and the J gene lost 7 bases, with 19 bases spanning the gap. Here the CDR3 DNA reads TGTGCCAGTTTCGTCGGGGGATCTTGGAATGAGCAGTTCTTC. It codes for CASFVGGSWNEQFF.

Many counts were recorded for this clonotype. This chain connects TRBV7-8 to TRBJ2-7; the D call may be TRBD1 or TRBD2 (5 bases each). The length of the CDR3 is 15 residues. V gave up 3 bases and J gave up 0 bases, with 12 bases separating them. Germline CDR1 SGHVS, CDR2 FQNEAQ. As DNA, the CDR3 is TGTGCCAGCAGCTTGGGGGTGGGGAGCTCCTACGAGCAGTACTTC. It is translated as CASSLGVGSSYEQYF.

At least ten counts were recorded for this clonotype. V gene TRBV5-1 combines with J gene TRBJ2-7, with 7 bases lining up with TRBD2. There are 11 residues in the CDR3. Per the germline V gene, CDR1 is SGHRS and CDR2 is YFSETQ. The V segment lost 5 bases and the J segment 4 bases; nucleotides outside the gene matches: 0. The CDR3 reads CASRGGYEQYF. For the CDR3, the DNA is TGCGCCAGCAGGGGGGGGTACGAGCAGTACTTC. Together with reference TRBV5-1 and TRBJ2-7, the CDR3 gives the full variable domain: KAGVTQTPRYLIKTRGQQVTLSCSPISGHRSVSWYQQTPGQGLQFLFEYFSETQRNKGNFPGRFSGRQFSNSRSEMNVSTLELGDSALYLCASRGGYEQYFGPGTRLTVT.

This clonotype was counted a few times. The rearrangement joins TRBV28 to TRBJ2-4; the D gene is possibly TRBD1 (6 bases). Germline loops: CDR1 MDHEN, CDR2 SYDVKM. Between the trimmed V and J ends, which lost 3 bases and 2 bases, there was a span of 20 bases. The CDR3 is made up of 18 amino acids. DNA for the CDR3: TGTGCCAGCAGTTTTAGTTTGGACAGTGAGAGGCCCAAAAACATTCAGTACTTC. Translating gives CASSFSLDSERPKNIQYF.

In this sample, this clonotype turned up many times. The chain combines TRBV9 with TRBJ2-1, with D perhaps being TRBD1 or TRBD2 (5 bases each). Trimming removed 0 bases at V and 7 bases at J, with 11 bases between. Per the germline V gene, CDR1 is SGDLS and CDR2 is YYNGEE. The length of the CDR3 is 14 residues. The CDR3 spells CASSVAGRANEQFF. DNA of the CDR3: TGTGCCAGCAGCGTAGCAGGGCGGGCGAATGAGCAGTTCTTC.

Here the CDR3 DNA reads TGCGCCAGCAGCTGGCCTAGAGGGATTCAAGAGACCCAGTACTTC. This codes for CASSWPRGIQETQYF. The chain carries TRBV5-1 and TRBJ2-5; D is perhaps TRBD2 (5 bases). V lost 3 bases and J 2 bases, leaving 14 bases between the germline ends. In germline, CDR1 is SGHRS, CDR2 YFSETQ. The length of the CDR3 is 15 residues.

In this sample, this clonotype turned up a few times. The J gene is TRBJ2-1, the V gene TRBV5-1, with 10 bases aligning to TRBD2. The CDR3 loop spans 16 amino acids. After removal of 4 bases from V and 5 bases from J, the junction contained 9 bases not matched to a gene. CDR1 is SGHRS and CDR2 is YFSETQ in the germline V gene. CDR3 protein: CASSPGGSGRNNEQFF. CDR3 nucleotides: TGCGCCAGCAGCCCTGGGGGTAGCGGGAGGAACAATGAGCAGTTCTTC.

This clonotype came up many times. The V gene is TRBV5-1, the J gene TRBJ1-4, with D tentatively TRBD1 (5 bases). The CDR3 covers 17 residues. Trimming cost V 1 base and J 6 bases, with 19 bases left between them. Germline V gene data show CDR1 as SGHRS and CDR2 as YFSETQ. Here the CDR3 reads CASSLPAWGSDYEKLFF. CDR3 in DNA: TGCGCCAGCAGCTTGCCAGCTTGGGGCAGTGACTATGAAAAACTGTTTTTT.

At least ten counts were recorded for this clonotype. The chain uses TRBV5-1 and TRBJ2-2; D is perhaps TRBD1 or TRBD2 (6 bases each). Germline V gene data show CDR1 as SGHRS and CDR2 as YFSETQ. The V end was cut by 4 bases, the J end by 4 bases, with 11 bases between. The CDR3 consists of 14 residues. CDR3 residues: CASSPGGGTGELFF. CDR3 bases: TGCGCCAGCAGCCCCGGAGGGGGCACCGGGGAGCTGTTTTTT.